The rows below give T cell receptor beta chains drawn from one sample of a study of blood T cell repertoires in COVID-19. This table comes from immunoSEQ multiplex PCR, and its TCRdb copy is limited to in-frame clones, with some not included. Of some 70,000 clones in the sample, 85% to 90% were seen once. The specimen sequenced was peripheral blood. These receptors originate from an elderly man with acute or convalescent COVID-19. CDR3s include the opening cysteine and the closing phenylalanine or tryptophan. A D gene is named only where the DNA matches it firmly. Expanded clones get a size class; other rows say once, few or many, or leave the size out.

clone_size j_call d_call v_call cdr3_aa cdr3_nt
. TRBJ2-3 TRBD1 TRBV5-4 CASSSPGTVGPESDTQYF TGTGCCAGCAGCTCCCCCGGGACAGTGGGGCCCGAGTCAGATACGCAGTATTTT
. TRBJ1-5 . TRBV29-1 CSVGMGSNQPQHF TGCAGCGTTGGAATGGGCTCCAATCAGCCCCAGCATTTT
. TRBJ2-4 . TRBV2 CASSHRARGNIQYF TGTGCCAGCAGTCACAGGGCCCGGGGAAACATTCAGTACTTC
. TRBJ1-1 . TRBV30 CAWSGQAPGAFF TGTGCCTGGAGTGGGCAGGCCCCAGGAGCTTTCTTT
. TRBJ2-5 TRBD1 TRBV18 CASSPGTGGQETQYF TGTGCCAGCTCACCGGGGACAGGGGGACAAGAGACCCAGTACTTC
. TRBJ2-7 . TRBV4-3 CASSQVAGRDEQYF TGCGCCAGCAGCCAAGTGGCGGGTAGGGACGAGCAGTACTTC
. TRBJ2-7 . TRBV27 CASKARPEQGYEQYF TGTGCCAGCAAAGCCCGCCCCGAACAGGGCTACGAGCAGTACTTC
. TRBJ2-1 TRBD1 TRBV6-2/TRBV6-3 CASSQVPSITGGRDNEQFF TGTGCCAGCAGTCAAGTCCCATCGATTACAGGGGGGAGAGACAATGAGCAGTTCTTC
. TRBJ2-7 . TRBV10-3 CAINGGREYSEQYF TGTGCCATCAATGGGGGACGGGAGTACTCCGAGCAGTACTTC
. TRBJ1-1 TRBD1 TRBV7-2 CASSQPPGQVPTEAFF TGTGCCAGCAGCCAGCCGCCGGGACAGGTACCCACTGAAGCTTTCTTT
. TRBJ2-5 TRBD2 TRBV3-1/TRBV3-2 CASSQRAGGPKTQYF TGTGCCAGCAGCCAACGAGCGGGAGGGCCAAAGACCCAGTACTTC
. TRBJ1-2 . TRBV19 CASRGGNYGYTF TGTGCCAGTAGGGGAGGGAACTATGGCTACACCTTC
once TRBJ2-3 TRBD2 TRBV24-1 CATSRGGPDTQYF TGTGCCACCAGCCGGGGAGGGCCAGATACGCAGTATTTT
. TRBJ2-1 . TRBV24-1 CAISNSGRSYNEQFF TGTGCCATCAGCAACTCCGGGAGATCCTACAATGAGCAGTTCTTC
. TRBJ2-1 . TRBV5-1 CASSAGGAGFEQFF TGCGCCAGCAGCGCCGGGGGAGCAGGATTTGAGCAGTTCTTC
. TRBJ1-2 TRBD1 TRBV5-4 CASSSSTGVPNYGYTF TGTGCCAGCAGCTCTTCAACAGGGGTCCCTAACTATGGCTACACCTTC
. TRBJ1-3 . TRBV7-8 CASSLARWGAGNTIYF TGTGCCAGCAGCTTAGCGCGCTGGGGAGCTGGAAACACCATATATTTT
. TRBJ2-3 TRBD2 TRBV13 CASSLGREKRSDTQYF TGTGCCAGCAGCTTGGGGCGGGAGAAGCGCTCAGATACGCAGTATTTT
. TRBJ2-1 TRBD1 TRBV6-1 CASSEVTGVSVNEQFF TGTGCCAGCAGTGAAGTGACAGGGGTTAGTGTCAATGAGCAGTTCTTC
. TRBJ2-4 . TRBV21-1 CASSKVSARVGGNIQYF TGTGCCAGCAGCAAAGTCTCGGCGAGGGTGGGTGGAAACATTCAGTACTTC
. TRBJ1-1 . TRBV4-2 CASSQDPRGAGTEAFF TGTGCCAGCAGCCAAGATCCGCGGGGGGCTGGTACTGAAGCTTTCTTT
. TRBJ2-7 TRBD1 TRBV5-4 CASSLPGQASYEQYF TGTGCCAGCAGCTTACCGGGACAGGCGTCCTACGAGCAGTACTTC
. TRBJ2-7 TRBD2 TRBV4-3 CASSRDSGRYEQYF TGCGCCAGCAGCCGGGATAGCGGGAGGTACGAGCAGTACTTC
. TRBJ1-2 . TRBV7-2 CASRLSQPGGPGYTF TGTGCCAGCAGGTTGTCCCAACCGGGGGGCCCTGGCTACACCTTC
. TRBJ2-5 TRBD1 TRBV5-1 CASSLGRQGGSLRETQYF TGCGCCAGCAGCTTGGGACGACAGGGGGGAAGCCTGAGAGAGACCCAGTACTTC
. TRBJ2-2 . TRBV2 CASVVRGVAGELFF TGTGCCAGCGTCGTGCGGGGAGTGGCCGGGGAGCTGTTTTTT
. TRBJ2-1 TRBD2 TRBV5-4 CASSSGLAGTNEQFF TGTGCCAGCAGCTCGGGACTAGCGGGAACCAATGAGCAGTTCTTC
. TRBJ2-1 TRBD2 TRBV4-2 CASSQGRLAAYNEQFF TGTGCCAGCAGCCAAGGAAGGCTAGCGGCCTACAATGAGCAGTTCTTC
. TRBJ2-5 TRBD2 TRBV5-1 CASSVSGAGKLETQYF TGCGCCAGCAGCGTTTCTGGAGCGGGAAAATTGGAGACCCAGTACTTC
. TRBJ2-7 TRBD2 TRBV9 CASSIRTSSNEQYF TGTGCCAGCAGCATCCGGACTAGCTCCAACGAGCAGTACTTC
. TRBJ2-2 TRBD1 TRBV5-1 CASSNRDRAMGDTGELFF TGCGCCAGCAGCAACCGGGACAGGGCTATGGGGGACACCGGGGAGCTGTTTTTT
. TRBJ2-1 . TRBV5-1 CASSEGPPQGRREQFF TGCGCCAGCAGCGAGGGGCCCCCCCAGGGGCGTCGTGAGCAGTTCTTC
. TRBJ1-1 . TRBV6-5 CASKGGFGAFF TGTGCCAGCAAGGGGGGGTTTGGAGCTTTCTTT
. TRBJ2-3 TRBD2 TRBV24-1 CATSDIAGWGTDTQYF TGTGCCACCAGTGATATAGCGGGATGGGGTACAGATACGCAGTATTTT
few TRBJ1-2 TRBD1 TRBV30 CAWRAPDRGGYGYTF TGTGCCTGGAGAGCACCGGACAGGGGAGGGTATGGCTACACCTTC
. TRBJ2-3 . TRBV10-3 CATSPGQGKDTQYF TGTGCCACCTCCCCCGGCCAGGGTAAAGATACGCAGTATTTT
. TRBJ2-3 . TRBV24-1 CATSISGGTDTQYF TGTGCCACCAGTATATCGGGGGGCACAGATACGCAGTATTTT
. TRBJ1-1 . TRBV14 CASSLQGTTEAFF TGTGCCAGCAGCCTTCAGGGGACCACTGAAGCTTTCTTT
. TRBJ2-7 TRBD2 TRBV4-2 CASSQVSGDPSYEQYF TGTGCCAGCAGCCAAGTTAGCGGGGATCCCTCCTACGAGCAGTACTTC
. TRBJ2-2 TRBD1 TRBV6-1 CASSGLRGQGANTGELFF TGTGCCAGCAGTGGACTCCGGGGACAGGGGGCGAACACCGGGGAGCTGTTTTTT
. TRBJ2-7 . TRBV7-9 CASSLAVASNEQYF TGTGCCAGCAGCTTAGCGGTCGCTAGTAACGAGCAGTACTTC
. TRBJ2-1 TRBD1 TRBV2 CASSGRDRGGDEQFF TGTGCCAGCAGTGGCCGGGACAGGGGAGGGGATGAGCAGTTCTTC
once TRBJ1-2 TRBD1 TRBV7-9 CASSFRDRDGYTF TGTGCCAGCAGCTTCAGAGACAGGGATGGCTACACCTTC
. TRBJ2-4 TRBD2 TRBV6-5 CASSFTGLAGKNIQYF TGTGCCAGCAGTTTCACGGGACTAGCGGGAAAAAACATTCAGTACTTC
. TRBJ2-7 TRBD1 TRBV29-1 CSTRVGTGSYEQYF TGCAGCACCCGAGTAGGGACAGGGTCCTACGAGCAGTACTTC
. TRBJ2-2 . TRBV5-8 CASRTVLNTGELFF TGTGCCAGCCGGACAGTCTTAAACACCGGGGAGCTGTTTTTT
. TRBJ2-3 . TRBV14 CASSNVWRGSGTDTQYF TGTGCCAGCAGCAATGTCTGGAGGGGATCGGGGACAGATACGCAGTATTTT
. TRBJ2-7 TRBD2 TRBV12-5 CASAPGGTYEQYF TGTGCTAGTGCTCCGGGAGGAACCTACGAGCAGTACTTC
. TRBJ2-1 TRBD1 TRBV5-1 CASSSGGQWKNEQFF TGCGCCAGCAGCTCAGGGGGACAGTGGAAAAATGAGCAGTTCTTC
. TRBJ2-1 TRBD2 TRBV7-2 CASSQTSGRSNEQFF TGTGCCAGCAGTCAGACTAGCGGGAGGAGCAATGAGCAGTTCTTC
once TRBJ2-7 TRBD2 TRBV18 CASSPPGLAGGYEQYF TGTGCCAGCTCACCCCCGGGACTAGCGGGAGGTTACGAGCAGTACTTC
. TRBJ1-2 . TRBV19 CASSRLYGYTF TGTGCCAGCAGTAGGCTTTATGGCTACACCTTC
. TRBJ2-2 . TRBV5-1 CASSSPGGVYTGELFF TGCGCCAGCAGCTCCCCTGGGGGCGTGTACACCGGGGAGCTGTTTTTT